This TCR beta chain originates from a study of CD8 T cells in ankylosing spondylitis. This CDR3 comprises 19 residues. J was trimmed by 1 base and V by 6 bases; bases with no gene match: 14. TCRdb passed the 5' RACE reads through MiXCR, listing each CDR3 protein once. The repertoire holds 130,000 or so distinct CDR3 sequences, around 7% seen once, with 10% to 15% in the top ten. This clonotype was picked up many times. The source material was blood, either unsorted or a sorted T cell fraction (not recorded which). This TCR was recovered from a male donor with ankylosing spondylitis or in good health (not recorded which). The chain links TRBV12-3 or TRBV12-4 to TRBJ2-6, with 8 bases matching TRBD1. Here the CDR3 DNA reads TGTGCCAGCAGCACTCCAGGGGGCGCTGGGTTTTCTGGGGCCAACGTCCTGACTTTC. Residues: CASSTPGGAGFSGANVLTF.